This T cell receptor (beta chain) was observed in a study of blood T cell repertoires in COVID-19. Study-level background: Samples came from the United States, Italy and Spain, spanning acute and convalescent COVID-19.

Using immunoSEQ multiplex PCR, the repertoire was profiled, and TCRdb retains in-frame clones only, with some absent. Among around 250,000 clones listed, approximately 88% were seen once. The CDR3 totals 16 residues. Trimming left V 4 bases short and J 5 bases short, with 18 bases between. Germline loops: CDR1 SGHVS, CDR2 FQNEAQ. The age range of participants was 18 to 89 years, with residence in fewer than 25 US areas. Participants were placed into cohorts based on the clinical history they reported. This sequence joins TRBV7-8 and TRBJ1-5; weak D call: TRBD1 (5 bases). Sequenced material: PBMCs or T cells enriched from blood (not recorded which). This TCR came from a woman aged 40 to 50 with acute COVID-19. The CDR3 nucleotides read TGTGCCAGCAGCTCCGGCGGACACGGCGGGGATCAGCCCCAGCATTTT. It is translated as CASSSGGHGGDQPQHF.